The 26 T cell receptor beta chains listed next were all sequenced from one sample in a study of T cells after yellow fever vaccination. TCRdb re-analysed the 5' RACE reads in MiXCR, keeping a single row per CDR3 protein. The table lists roughly 160,000 distinct CDR3 sequences, about a tenth of them singletons. The sequenced sample was CD8+ T cells sorted from PBMCs, obtained 45 days after the yellow fever booster vaccination. Receptor source: a man between 18 and 29 years old who received the YFV17D yellow fever vaccine.

The chain is built from TRBV18 and TRBJ2-7; D could derive from TRBD1 or TRBD2 (5 bases each). This CDR3 is built from 14 residues. Trimming pared 5 bases from V and 0 bases from J, leaving 11 bases between. CDR1 and CDR2 from the germline V gene are KGHSH and LQKENI. The CDR3 nucleotides are TGTGCCAGCTCAATCCCAGGGAGCTCCTACGAGCAGTACGTC. The encoded protein is CASSIPGSSYEQYV.

The rearrangement joins TRBV12-3 or TRBV12-4 to TRBJ2-1; 8 bases line up with TRBD2. Losses at the gene ends were 5 bases for V and 4 bases for J; bases not matched to a gene: 7. This CDR3 is 15 amino acids long. DNA of the CDR3: TGTGCCAGCAGTCAATTAGCGGGGCCTTACAATGAGCAGTTCTTC. It is translated as CASSQLAGPYNEQFF.

At least ten counts were recorded for this clonotype. The CDR3 loop reads CASSHGQGHQNEQFF. The CDR3 bases are TGTGCCAGCAGCCACGGACAGGGTCATCAGAATGAGCAGTTCTTC. This sequence joins TRBV12-3 or TRBV12-4 and TRBJ2-1; the match to TRBD1 covers 8 bases. V lost 6 bases and J lost 7; bases outside the gene matches: 11. CDR3 length: 15 amino acids.

This rearrangement joins TRBV9 to TRBJ2-3; D is perhaps TRBD1 or TRBD2 (6 bases each). The CDR3 sequence is 14 residues long. Germline lookup yields CDR1 SGDLS and CDR2 YYNGEE. V was trimmed by 2 bases and J by 5 bases, leaving 12 bases between them. The DNA of the CDR3 is TGTGCCAGCAGCGTGTGGGGGGCAGAAGATACGCAGTATTTT. Translating it yields CASSVWGAEDTQYF.

V gene TRBV4-1 combines with J gene TRBJ2-2, with 7 bases aligning to TRBD2. This CDR3 is built from 19 residues. Germline V gene sequence: CDR1 MGHRA, CDR2 YSYEKL. J gave up 5 bases and V 4 bases, and 19 bases lay outside the gene matches. The CDR3 DNA reads as TGCGCCAGCAGCCTCGCTTGGGGCGGGGGTCCCTCTGGAACCGGGGAGCTGTTTTTT. Its translation: CASSLAWGGGPSGTGELFF.

This rearrangement joins TRBV7-9 to TRBJ1-5; 7 positions match TRBD1. The CDR3 totals 16 residues. Germline V gene lookup returns CDR1 SEHNR and CDR2 FQNEAQ (reference sequence). V lost 5 bases and J lost 1; bases outside the gene matches: 8. The CDR3 loop is CASSPREGASNQPQHF. The CDR3 nucleotides are TGTGCCAGCAGCCCGAGGGAGGGGGCGAGCAATCAGCCCCAGCATTTT.

This chain connects TRBV25-1 to TRBJ1-2; D not resolved. The CDR3 is made up of 13 amino acids. Germline-derived CDR1 and CDR2 are MGHDK and SYGVNS. Trimming pared 6 bases from V and 1 base from J, leaving 9 bases between. The CDR3, as DNA: TGTGCCAGCAGCGGGCATAGTAACTATGGCTACACCTTC. Its translation: CASSGHSNYGYTF.

A few counts support this clonotype. The chain uses TRBV11-3 and TRBJ1-3; TRBD1 is a possible D gene (5 bases). V was clipped by 6 bases and J by 0 bases, with 12 bases between them. CDR1 is SGHNT, CDR2 YENEEA, per germline. The CDR3 has 15 residues. The CDR3 reads CASSLGRSSGNTIYF. As DNA, the CDR3 is TGTGCCAGCAGTCTGGGACGGTCCTCTGGAAACACCATATATTTT.

This clonotype has only a few counts. The V and J genes are TRBV7-9 and TRBJ1-1; D remains ambiguous. Between the trimmed V and J ends, which lost 7 bases and 3 bases, there was a span of 15 bases. This CDR3 is 14 amino acids long. Germline CDR1 reads SEHNR; CDR2 reads FQNEAQ (reference sequence). This CDR3 reads CASKAAYGYTEAFF. The DNA of the CDR3 is TGTGCCAGCAAAGCAGCGTACGGGTACACTGAAGCTTTCTTT. Full variable domain (outside the CDR3, taken from reference TRBV7-9 and TRBJ1-1): DTGVSQNPRHKITKRGQNVTFRCDPISEHNRLYWYRQTLGQGPEFLTYFQNEAQLEKSRLLSDRFSAERPKGSFSTLEIQRTEQGDSAMYLCASKAAYGYTEAFFGQGTRLTVV.

This chain connects TRBV15 to TRBJ2-7; D may be TRBD1 (6 bases). This CDR3 contains 13 residues. Germline V gene lookup returns CDR1 LNHNV and CDR2 YYDKDF (reference sequence). With 2 bases removed from V and 7 bases from J, the gap between germline ends came to 12 bases. The CDR3 bases are TGTGCCACCAGCAGATTGACAGGAGGTGAGCAGTACGTC. Residues: CATSRLTGGEQYV.

The rearrangement uses TRBV7-6 and TRBJ2-2, with TRBD1 matching 7 bases. Losses at the gene ends were 2 bases for V and 3 bases for J; bases not matched to a gene: 9. CDR1 is SGHVS, CDR2 FNYEAQ, per germline. This CDR3 contains 17 residues. The CDR3 bases are TGTGCCAGCAGCTTAAGGCCTTTTACAGGGGACACCGGGGAGCTGTTTTTT. Translated: CASSLRPFTGDTGELFF.

There are a few counts of this clonotype. This rearrangement joins TRBV7-9 to TRBJ1-4, with D unclear. The CDR3 loop spans 12 amino acids. V was cut by 6 bases and J by 6 bases, with 8 bases left in between. The germline CDR1 and CDR2 sequences are SEHNR and FQNEAQ (reference sequence). This chain's CDR3 is CASRREDEKLFF. CDR3 DNA sequence: TGTGCCAGCAGGAGAGAGGATGAAAAACTGTTTTTT.

This clonotype was picked up a small number of times. V is TRBV11-2 and J is TRBJ2-5; D remains ambiguous. V lost 5 bases to trimming and J lost 2 bases, with 9 bases between them. CDR1 is SGHAT, CDR2 FQNNGV, per germline. The CDR3 has 13 amino acids. CDR3 sequence reads: CASSPQLQETQYF. The CDR3 DNA reads TGTGCCAGCAGCCCGCAGTTACAAGAGACCCAGTACTTC.

This clonotype was counted only a few times. J is TRBJ1-2 and V is TRBV7-9; a weak D match, TRBD1 (5 bases). Germline-derived CDR1 and CDR2 are SEHNR and FQNEAQ (reference sequence). Trimming stripped 6 bases from V and 10 bases from J, with 21 bases between. This CDR3 region has 14 residues. In nucleotides, the CDR3 is TGTGCCAGCAGGATTCACCAGGGTCAAGAATCCTACACCTTC. Translation gives CASRIHQGQESYTF. The variable domain in full, with the rest retrieved from reference TRBV7-9 and TRBJ1-2, is DTGVSQNPRHKITKRGQNVTFRCDPISEHNRLYWYRQTLGQGPEFLTYFQNEAQLEKSRLLSDRFSAERPKGSFSTLEIQRTEQGDSAMYLCASRIHQGQESYTFGSGTRLTVV.

The chain employs TRBV12-3 or TRBV12-4 and TRBJ2-3, with TRBD2 matching 11 bases. Germline trimming cut 7 bases from V and 3 bases from J; bases unmatched to any gene: 6. The CDR3 spans 15 residues. CDR3 bases: TGTGCCAGCACAGTAGCGGGGGGGCTTACAGATACGCAGTATTTT. Amino acids: CASTVAGGLTDTQYF.

The DNA for the CDR3 is TGTGCCAGCAGCCTGACTAGCGGGGGGGCCCCGGGGAACATTCAGTACTTC. This encodes CASSLTSGGAPGNIQYF. The gene calls are TRBV7-2 and TRBJ2-4; TRBD2 aligns across 14 bases. This CDR3 comprises 17 residues. CDR1 is SGHTA and CDR2 is FQGNSA in the germline V gene. The V gene end was trimmed by 5 bases and the J gene end by 7 bases; junction bases not matched to a gene: 10.

This clonotype occurred a few times. V usage is TRBV11-2 and J usage is TRBJ2-1; 13 bases map to TRBD2. Trimming removed 5 bases from V and 6 bases from J; junction bases left unmatched: 7. From germline, CDR1 is SGHAT and CDR2 FQNNGV. This CDR3 contains 16 residues. The CDR3: CASSPRLAGGSNEQFF. The CDR3 bases are TGTGCCAGCAGCCCGAGACTAGCGGGGGGATCCAATGAGCAGTTCTTC.

The V gene is TRBV7-9, the J gene TRBJ2-7; 8 positions match TRBD1. J gave up 4 bases and V 5 bases, and 19 bases lay outside the gene matches. CDR1 and CDR2 from the germline V gene are SEHNR and FQNEAQ (reference sequence). The CDR3 totals 18 residues. The CDR3 sequence: CASSPSPIGTGLGYEQYV. The CDR3 DNA is TGTGCCAGCAGCCCCAGTCCCATCGGGACAGGCCTTGGGTACGAGCAGTACGTC.

This clonotype was counted only a few times. The V and J genes are TRBV13 and TRBJ2-5; TRBD1 is a possible D gene (6 bases). Trimming pared 5 bases from V and 3 bases from J, leaving 13 bases between. The CDR3 runs 14 residues. The germline CDR1 and CDR2 sequences are PRHDT and FYEKMQ (reference sequence). This CDR3 is CASSQRRTEETQYF. The CDR3, as DNA: TGTGCCAGCAGCCAACGCCGGACAGAAGAGACCCAGTACTTC.

In this sample, this clonotype turned up many times. The gene calls are TRBV4-1 and TRBJ1-1, with 7 positions matching TRBD1. The length of the CDR3 is 16 residues. Trimming removed 2 bases from V and 2 bases from J; junction bases left unmatched: 8. Germline V gives CDR1 MGHRA, CDR2 YSYEKL. The CDR3 loop is CASSQKEGQINTEAFF. CDR3 coding DNA: TGCGCCAGCAGCCAAAAAGAGGGACAGATTAACACTGAAGCTTTCTTT.

In its sample, this clonotype was seen a few times. The chain has TRBV25-1 and TRBJ1-6, with a weak D call TRBD1 (6 bases). The V and J ends lost 5 bases and 10 bases respectively, with 15 bases between them. The CDR3 loop spans 14 amino acids. Germline V gene lookup returns CDR1 MGHDK and CDR2 SYGVNS. This CDR3 reads CASSWGPVGSPLHF. CDR3 nucleotide sequence: TGTGCCAGCAGTTGGGGGCCAGTAGGGTCACCCCTCCACTTT.

This clonotype was picked up many times. The chain carries TRBV7-6 and TRBJ2-1, with no clear D. Germline loops: CDR1 SGHVS, CDR2 FNYEAQ. V was clipped by 5 bases and J by 15 bases, with 14 bases between them. The CDR3 runs 11 residues. CDR3 sequence reads: CASSPQAGRFF. For the CDR3, the DNA is TGTGCCAGCAGCCCTCAAGCCGGGCGGTTCTTC.

This clonotype was counted between two and nine times. The chain has TRBV9 and TRBJ2-1; 13 bases map to TRBD2. Germline CDR1 SGDLS, CDR2 YYNGEE. The CDR3 has 19 residues. V was clipped by 1 base and J by 7 bases; unmatched bases: 14. CDR3 DNA: TGTGCCAGCAGCGTATTCGGTCGACTAGCGGGGGGAATTGAGAATGAGCAGTTCTTC. Translating gives CASSVFGRLAGGIENEQFF.

DNA for the CDR3: TGCGCCAGCAGCCAAGGTGCACTTGCTGTCGAGCAGTACTTC. Encoded protein: CASSQGALAVEQYF. The V gene is TRBV4-1, the J gene TRBJ2-7; the D is unclear. The V end was cut by 1 base, the J end by 6 bases, with 13 bases between. The length of the CDR3 is 14 residues. Germline V CDR1 and CDR2: MGHRA, YSYEKL.

This clonotype was observed at least ten times. The rearrangement joins TRBV14 to TRBJ2-2; no clear D. With 5 bases removed from V and 8 bases from J, the gap between germline ends came to 12 bases. CDR1 is SGHDN, CDR2 FVKESK, per germline. CDR3 length: 13 amino acids. Here the CDR3 DNA reads TGTGCCAGCAGCTCAACGATTGGAGGGGAGCTGTTTTTT. This encodes CASSSTIGGELFF.

This clonotype was observed once. The chain employs TRBV7-6 and TRBJ2-1; D gene ambiguous. The CDR3 is 11 amino acids. The V and J ends lost 6 bases and 6 bases respectively, with 6 bases between them. In germline, CDR1 is SGHVS, CDR2 FNYEAQ. CDR3 amino acids: CASRVGNEQFF. CDR3 DNA: TGTGCCAGCAGGGTGGGCAATGAGCAGTTCTTC.